The rows below give T cell receptor beta chains drawn from one sample of a study of cytomegalovirus exposure and HLA in healthy donors. The table came from immunoSEQ multiplex PCR; TCRdb's copy has only in-frame clones and leaves some out. In the table there are about 54,000 clones, around 82% of which are singletons. Source material: PBMCs. All receptors come from a female donor in good health and CMV-seronegative. CDR3s include the opening cysteine and the closing phenylalanine or tryptophan. D genes are given only for firm matches. Where a row states a size, it is once, few, many or the class of an expanded clone; other rows omit it.

v_call	j_call	d_call	clone_size	cdr3_aa	cdr3_nt
TRBV29-1	TRBJ1-3	.	.	CSVERGSRNTIYF	TGCAGCGTTGAGCGGGGTAGTAGAAACACCATATATTTT
TRBV6-6	TRBJ2-1	TRBD2	.	CASSGLAGGLEQFF	TGTGCCAGCAGCGGACTAGCGGGGGGCCTTGAGCAGTTCTTC
TRBV5-4	TRBJ2-1	TRBD2	.	CASSSAGGRYNEQFF	TGTGCCAGCAGCTCAGCGGGGGGGCGTTACAATGAGCAGTTCTTC
TRBV14	TRBJ2-1	.	.	CASSHKSSYNEQFF	TGTGCCAGCAGCCACAAGAGCTCCTACAATGAGCAGTTCTTC
TRBV6-4	TRBJ2-3	.	.	CASSDIQGGTDTQYF	TGTGCCAGCAGTGACATACAGGGCGGCACAGATACGCAGTATTTT
TRBV4-3	TRBJ1-1	.	few	CASSQETAGVRGTEAFF	TGCGCCAGCAGCCAAGAGACCGCGGGGGTGCGGGGTACTGAAGCTTTCTTT
TRBV19	TRBJ2-6	.	.	CASNMGGVSGANVLTF	TGTGCTAGTAACATGGGGGGAGTCTCTGGGGCCAACGTCCTGACTTTC
TRBV6-4	TRBJ1-2	TRBD1	.	CASSFSEGGDGYTF	TGTGCCAGCAGTTTTTCAGAAGGGGGCGATGGCTACACCTTC
TRBV6-5	TRBJ2-7	TRBD1	.	CASSYLAGGFYEQYF	TGTGCCAGCAGTTACTTAGCAGGGGGCTTCTACGAGCAGTACTTC
TRBV7-3	TRBJ2-1	TRBD2	.	CASSSPGTSGGGYNEQFF	TGTGCCAGCAGCTCTCCGGGGACTAGCGGGGGGGGGTACAATGAGCAGTTCTTC
TRBV11-2	TRBJ1-2	.	.	CASSLGRVNYGYTF	TGTGCCAGCAGCTTAGGTCGGGTTAACTATGGCTACACCTTC
TRBV7-9	TRBJ1-1	.	.	CASSSLEQGMNTEAFF	TGTGCCAGCAGCTCGCTGGAGCAGGGGATGAACACTGAAGCTTTCTTT
TRBV7-9	TRBJ2-2	TRBD2	once	CASSPRTSGGDTGELFF	TGTGCCAGCAGCCCCCGGACTAGCGGGGGGGACACCGGGGAGCTGTTTTTT
TRBV5-1	TRBJ2-3	.	once	CASSLAGVGTDTQYF	TGCGCCAGCAGCTTGGCCGGGGTAGGCACAGATACGCAGTATTTT
TRBV27	TRBJ1-1	TRBD1	.	CASSLTLRTGVATEAFF	TGTGCCAGCAGTTTAACCCTGAGGACAGGGGTCGCCACTGAAGCTTTCTTT
TRBV29-1	TRBJ1-2	.	once	CSVERLNYGYTF	TGCAGCGTTGAAAGACTTAACTATGGCTACACCTTC
TRBV11-2	TRBJ1-1	.	.	CASSLVAGAEAFF	TGTGCCAGCAGCTTAGTTGCGGGCGCTGAAGCTTTCTTT
TRBV2	TRBJ2-2	TRBD2	.	CASRGIAGGISWDTGELFF	TGTGCCAGCAGGGGGATAGCGGGGGGGATTTCGTGGGACACCGGGGAGCTGTTTTTT
TRBV5-1	TRBJ1-4	.	few	CASSLDTLNEKLFF	TGCGCCAGCAGTCTGGACACCCTTAATGAAAAACTGTTTTTT
TRBV11-3	TRBJ1-5	.	.	CASTVPRRGRKDQPQHF	TGTGCCAGCACCGTCCCCAGGAGGGGAAGGAAAGATCAGCCCCAGCATTTT
TRBV5-6	TRBJ1-2	TRBD1	.	CASSLGDRTNYGYTF	TGTGCCAGCAGCTTGGGGGACAGGACTAACTATGGCTACACCTTC
TRBV4-1	TRBJ1-5	.	few	CASSRIRDPRSGPQHF	TGCGCCAGCAGCCGTATCCGGGATCCAAGATCAGGGCCCCAGCATTTT
TRBV5-1	TRBJ2-6	TRBD1	few	CASHPQGAPGANVLTF	TGCGCCAGCCACCCCCAGGGGGCCCCTGGGGCCAACGTCCTGACTTTC
TRBV27	TRBJ1-3	.	.	CASSLSLDRGNTIYF	TGTGCCAGCAGTTTATCCTTAGACAGGGGAAACACCATATATTTT
TRBV6-6	TRBJ2-5	TRBD2	once	CASKGGGRQETQYF	TGTGCCAGCAAGGGCGGGGGGCGGCAAGAGACCCAGTACTTC
TRBV6-1	TRBJ1-3	.	.	CASRIDRSSGNTIYF	TGTGCCAGCAGAATAGACAGAAGCTCTGGAAACACCATATATTTT
TRBV6-5	TRBJ1-5	.	once	CASSYAGGGPQHF	TGTGCCAGCAGTTACGCGGGGGGGGGACCCCAGCATTTT
TRBV5-6	TRBJ1-1	.	.	CASSPLGQGVTEAFF	TGTGCCAGCAGCCCCCTGGGACAAGGTGTCACTGAAGCTTTCTTT
TRBV20-1	TRBJ2-3	TRBD2	.	CSARRAGGTPF	TGCAGTGCCCGAAGGGCGGGGGGGACCCCCTTT
TRBV25-1	TRBJ2-5	.	.	CASSELGMAGAQETQYF	TGTGCCAGCAGTGAATTGGGGATGGCGGGGGCCCAAGAGACCCAGTACTTC
TRBV5-5	TRBJ2-3	.	.	CASSLAAGSDTQYF	TGTGCCAGCAGCTTGGCAGCCGGGTCAGATACGCAGTATTTT
TRBV30	TRBJ1-1	.	.	CAWSEPRVWTEAFF	TGTGCCTGGAGCGAACCACGGGTATGGACTGAAGCTTTCTTT
TRBV7-8	TRBJ2-6	TRBD2	few	CASRRWGGSGANVLTF	TGTGCCAGCAGGAGGTGGGGGGGCTCTGGGGCCAACGTCCTGACTTTC